The 6 T cell receptor beta chains given below trace back to one sample, sequenced in a study of chronic HIV infection and antiretroviral therapy. TCRdb re-called the 5' RACE reads with MiXCR, one entry per CDR3 protein. The table lists over 40,000 distinct CDR3 sequences, 15% to 20% of them singletons. Sequences were obtained from peripheral blood. The source is an adult who had HIV and had not received antiretroviral therapy, or was an uninfected healthy control (not recorded which).

This clonotype came up a few times. The chain combines TRBV2 with TRBJ2-3; 7 bases line up with TRBD1. Unmatched junction bases numbered 6, after V lost 6 bases and J lost 0 bases. The CDR3 length is 15 residues. From germline, CDR1 is SNHLY and CDR2 FYNNEI. The CDR3, as DNA: TGTGCCAGCAGACCAAACAGGGGTAGCACAGATACGCAGTATTTT. Translated: CASRPNRGSTDTQYF.

The chain joins TRBV5-1 to TRBJ1-1; TRBD1 aligns across 8 bases. V lost 3 bases, J lost 2 bases, and 9 bases stayed unmatched. Germline values: CDR1 SGHRS, CDR2 YFSETQ. This CDR3 contains 16 residues. The CDR3 DNA sequence: TGCGCCAGCAGCTCTGGACAGGGAGGGGTCAACACTGAAGCTTTCTTT. It is translated as CASSSGQGGVNTEAFF.

The chain recombines TRBV20-1 with TRBJ2-4; a possible D gene is TRBD1 (6 bases). CDR3 length equals 15 residues. Looked up from germline, CDR1 is DFQATT and CDR2 is SNEGSKA (reference sequence). Between the trimmed V and J ends, which lost 0 bases and 7 bases, there was a span of 16 bases. The CDR3 nucleotides are TGCAGTGCTAGAGATCTAGGACCCCAGGGGAACATTCAGTACTTC. It yields the protein CSARDLGPQGNIQYF.

This clonotype was counted only a few times. V and J are TRBV9 and TRBJ1-4; D unclear. From germline, CDR1 is SGDLS and CDR2 YYNGEE. The CDR3 sequence is 14 residues long. The V end was cut by 4 bases, the J end by 4 bases, with 11 bases between. The CDR3 region is CASSLDGLNEKLFF. For the CDR3, the DNA is TGTGCCAGCAGCCTAGACGGACTTAATGAAAAACTGTTTTTT.

This clonotype showed up just a few times. The chain recombines TRBV6-1 with TRBJ1-1, with D perhaps TRBD1 (6 bases). CDR3 length: 14 residues. The V gene lost 2 bases and the J gene lost 3 bases, with 10 bases spanning the gap. Germline V gene lookup returns CDR1 MNHNS and CDR2 SASEGT. The CDR3 sequence is CASSEYPGDTEAFF. In DNA, the CDR3 is TGTGCCAGCAGTGAATACCCAGGGGACACTGAAGCTTTCTTT.

This clonotype was seen ten or more times. The rearrangement uses TRBV20-1 and TRBJ1-2; tentatively, D is TRBD1 (5 bases). Germline V gene sequence: CDR1 DFQATT, CDR2 SNEGSKA (reference sequence). Trimming shortened V by 3 bases and J by 8 bases, and 13 bases separated the two germline ends. The CDR3 loop spans 12 amino acids. DNA of the CDR3: TGCAGTGCTAGGGGAGGGGAGGAAGGCTACACCTTC. It specifies CSARGGEEGYTF.